The source of this TCR beta chain is a study of somatic mutations in cytotoxic T cells in rheumatoid arthritis (dated 2017 in TCRdb). Background for the entire study: Patient peripheral blood (approximately 30 ml EDTA) was drawn right after diagnosis and before any treatment started. TCRB deep sequencing covered 50 to 75 patients with rheumatoid arthritis along with 15 to 25 healthy controls. Patients and controls did not essentially differ in median age, which was nearly identical between the groups. Whether expanded CD8+ T-cell clones in untreated, newly diagnosed rheumatoid arthritis carry somatic mutations was the study question, and clonality was characterized with TCRB deep sequencing. A FACSAria II or Sony SH800 was used to flow-sort some V beta antibody-stained T-cell populations at nearly 100% purity, and TCRB sequencing was also done on sorted V beta1+ cells. The study at large found these results: The expanded CD8+ clones had unknown antigen targets, and not appearing in virus-specific databases did not rule out that they were virus-specific. The finding that TRBV07 was slightly underrepresented in patients was left unadjusted for multiple comparisons. Several identical CD8+ TCRB sequences were found in both blood and synovial fluid, and in 8 of 65 patients the largest CD8+ clone exceeded 20% of CD8+ cells. Healthy controls showed no age-related increase in CD8+ clonality, whereas patients did (Spearman r ~ 0.49). There was no significant difference in CD8+ T-cell clonality between rheumatoid arthritis patients and age-matched healthy controls.

CD4+ and CD8+ cells were isolated by positive magnetic bead selection on an AutoMACS, and purity was checked by flow cytometry. After a first flow cytometry screen using a TCR V beta antibody panel, clonal expansions were characterized through TCRB deep sequencing of sorted CD8+ fractions. Peripheral blood mononuclear cells were obtained using density gradient separation with Ficoll-Paque PLUS. DNA from CD4-enriched, CD8-enriched or PBMC samples was extracted using Nucleospin Tissue or Tissue XS kits and then quantified on a Qubit 2.0 fluorometer. Comment on this clone: Its binding antigen is unknown. No per-base quality is available; no much larger clone lies one base away.

The germline V gene supplies CDR1 SQVTM and CDR2 ANQGSEA. The CDR3 spans 13 residues, from the cysteine through the phenylalanine. Solely the CDR3 DNA is kept, with 39 bases framed from the first base. The junction carries 11 bases between V and J, which are trimmed by 2 bases and 4 bases respectively. Genomic DNA underwent TCRB CDR3 sequencing using the immunoSEQ assay. Per the authors' processing: Patient CD8+ clones larger than 1% were compared against published virus-specific TCRB sequences, and only a few matched. Analyses were restricted to productive TCRB rearrangements. A clone was defined by a unique TCRB CDR3 sequence, and clonality was computed as a productive clonality index based on Shannon entropy. Repertoire overlap between two samples was calculated from the template counts of each clone relative to total templates per sample. A correlation with a Spearman r of over 0.55 was found between V-gene usage by flow cytometry and V-gene usage by TCRB sequencing. TCRdb obtained this table from immuneACCESS and retained in-frame rearrangements with V and J assigned. These tables miss some clones; where compared with another copy, unresolved V genes account for less than half of the shortfall, and the remainder is unexplained. V and J calls and clone size are as listed in that table; D and trimming were resolved from the DNA. This sample comprises around 11,000 clones, approximately 90% of them detected only once. The ten largest account for about 14% of the sample.

In this chain, TRBV29-1 is recombined with TRBJ1-2, with no D gene named confidently. This TCR came from a woman younger than 35 with rheumatoid arthritis. The specimen was CD8+ T cells sorted from blood. This receptor carries the CDR3 CSVELRESYGYTF. The nucleotide sequence reads as follows: TGCAGCGTTGAACTGCGGGAGAGCTATGGCTACACCTTC. Here the CDR3 is joined to the reference TRBV29-1 and TRBJ1-2 genes, and the full variable domain is: SAVISQKPSRDICQRGTSLTIQCQVDSQVTMMFWYRQQPGQSLTLIATANQGSEATYESGFVIDKFPISRPNLTFSTLTVSNMSPEDSSIYLCSVELRESYGYTFGSGTRLTVV.